Listed here is a single T cell receptor (beta chain). The data were obtained in a study of T cell repertoires in ileal Crohn's disease. The protocol was immunoSEQ multiplex PCR, while the TCRdb copy is restricted to in-frame clones and leaves out a portion. The sample lists about 17,000 clones, 60% occurring once. The CDR3 covers 16 residues. CDR1 is SEHNR and CDR2 is FQNEAQ in the germline V gene (reference sequence). The V gene lost 5 bases and the J gene lost 2 bases, with 17 bases spanning the gap. The clonotype was recovered from an adult with Crohn's disease. Sequencing input: ileal tissue. The gene calls are TRBV7-9 and TRBJ2-3, with a weak D call TRBD2 (6 bases). The CDR3 is CASSPIFGGTTDTQYF. The CDR3 DNA follows: TGTGCCAGCAGCCCTATTTTTGGGGGGACCACAGATACGCAGTATTTT. Complete variable domain (other parts from reference TRBV7-9 and TRBJ2-3): DTGVSQNPRHKITKRGQNVTFRCDPISEHNRLYWYRQTLGQGPEFLTYFQNEAQLEKSRLLSDRFSAERPKGSFSTLEIQRTEQGDSAMYLCASSPIFGGTTDTQYFGPGTRLTVL.